This TCR beta chain originates from a study of cytomegalovirus exposure and HLA in healthy donors. This CDR3 is 11 amino acids long. The germline gives CDR1 LGHNT, CDR2 FRNRAP. The germline V and J ends were trimmed by 2 bases and 5 bases, with 3 bases remaining between them. PCR employed 60 Vbeta and 13 Jbeta primers. The assay was immunoSEQ multiplex PCR, and TCRdb's table has in-frame clones only and misses some. The table records roughly 240,000 clones, 82% of them present only once. The source is a woman between 40 and 50 years old in good health and CMV-seropositive. The chain employs TRBV12-5 and TRBJ2-5; no reliable D call. What was sequenced was PBMCs. Written as DNA, the CDR3 is TGTGCTAGTGGTTTGCGGGAGACCCAGTACTTC. Translated: CASGLRETQYF.